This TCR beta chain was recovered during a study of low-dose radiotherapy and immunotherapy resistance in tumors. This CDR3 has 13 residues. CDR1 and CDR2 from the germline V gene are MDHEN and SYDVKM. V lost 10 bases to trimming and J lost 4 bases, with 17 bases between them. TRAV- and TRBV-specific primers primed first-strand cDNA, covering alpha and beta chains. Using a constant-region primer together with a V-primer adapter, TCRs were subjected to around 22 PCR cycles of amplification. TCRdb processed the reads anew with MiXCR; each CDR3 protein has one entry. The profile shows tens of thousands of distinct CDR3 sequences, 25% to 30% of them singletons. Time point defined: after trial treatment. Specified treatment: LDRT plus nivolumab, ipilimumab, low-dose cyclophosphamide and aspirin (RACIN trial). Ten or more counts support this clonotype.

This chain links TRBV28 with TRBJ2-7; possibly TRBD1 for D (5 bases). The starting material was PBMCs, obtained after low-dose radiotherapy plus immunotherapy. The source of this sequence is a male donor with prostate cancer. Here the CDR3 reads CATSTEDFYEQYF. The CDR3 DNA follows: TGTGCCACATCGACAGAAGACTTTTACGAGCAGTACTTC. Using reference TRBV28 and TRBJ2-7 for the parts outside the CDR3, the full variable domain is DVKVTQSSRYLVKRTGEKVFLECVQDMDHENMFWYRQDPGLGLRLIYFSYDVKMKEKGDIPEGYSVSREKKERFSLILESASTNQTSMYLCATSTEDFYEQYFGPGTRLTVT.